This T cell receptor beta chain stems from a study of T cells after posttransplantation cyclophosphamide listed by TCRdb under 2016. A note on the overall study: T cell repertoire reconstitution was tracked by TRB sequencing after myeloablative bone marrow transplantation in which posttransplantation cyclophosphamide was used as GVHD prophylaxis. Antigen receptor sequencing covered samples from 30 to 45 PTCy-treated patients and 16 of their related bone marrow donors. Blood from every one of the roughly 30 PTCy patients who had 1-year posttransplant specimens underwent TRB sequencing. TRB sequencing was also done on up to 3 additional blood samples from 2 to 5.2 years after transplant in 3 patients, and on pretransplant blood from 4 patients. Because TRA and TRB clonality correlated tightly in under 10 samples, later TCR analyses were limited to TRB. Public TRB sequences were compared against a database of over 3,600 sequences linked to responses to pathogens, tumor antigens, self-antigens and alloantigens.

Details on this clone: Which antigen it targets is not known. Within one base of it there is no much larger clone, and no base qualities were kept.

Overall study results and their limits: Donor-recipient similarity was low at 1-2 months but increased during the first year, and donor CD8+ memory clones often dominated later blood repertoires. Across roughly 45 patients, recipient CMV seropositivity and CMV reactivation were highly associated with TRB clonality; PTCy diversity was similar to CNI/methotrexate controls. The TRB repertoires of T cells infiltrating skin or the GI tract showed only limited overlap with the TRB repertoires found in blood.

Genomic DNA was the input for TRB sequencing, which was run either with the immunoSEQ assay at survey resolution or with the hsTCRB kit. The authors' pipeline ran thus. Initial read processing used immunoSEQ software, and repertoire analyses used the LymphoSeq R package. Clonality was computed as 1 minus normalized Shannon entropy; Gini coefficient was also calculated for each TRB dataset. Phenotypes of unsorted samples were inferred by mapping TRB sequences from sorted subsets of the recipient or donor onto the same recipient's unsorted samples. TCRdb took this table from immuneACCESS and kept in-frame rearrangements with V and J called. Such tables lack part of the clones; where checked against another copy, unresolved V genes explain under half of the gap, and the rest is unexplained. That table furnishes V, J and clone size, whereas the DNA furnished D and trimming. For this sample there are tens of thousands of clones; around 80% appear just once. Together, the top ten hold 7.5% to 9.5% of the sample.

CDR1 and CDR2 are drawn from the germline V gene: SQVTM, ANQGSEA. A distance of 13 bases separates the germline ends of V and J, which lose 6 bases and 3 bases respectively. Taken from cysteine to phenylalanine, the CDR3 has 13 residues. Only the CDR3 DNA is retained, 39 bases long and in frame from the first base. The meaning of the sample's treatment or condition label: high-dose cyclophosphamide on days +3 and +4 as single-agent GVHD prophylaxis. PTCy patients received busulfan and fludarabine conditioning, a related or unrelated marrow graft, and cyclophosphamide on days +3 and +4. PTCy-treated patients were drawn from a prospective multi-institutional clinical trial. Peripheral blood and bone marrow mononuclear cells were isolated by Ficoll-Hypaque density centrifugation and were cryopreserved. Sorting of CD4+ and CD8+ T cells, including naive and memory subsets, was performed by FACS on a FACSAria II.

The source was CD4+ T cells sorted from blood, collected just over 1,900 days after a stem cell transplant with posttransplant cyclophosphamide. The chain employs TRBV29-1 and TRBJ2-3; tentative D gene TRBD1, with 6 bases matching. This TCR was recovered from a female patient between 40 and 50 years old who received an allogeneic stem cell transplant from a related donor, was CMV-positive, and had no GVHD. Following transplantation, part of the T cell population may be supplied by the graft donor rather than the patient. The sequence in DNA is TGCAGCGTGGGGACACAACTAACAGATACGCAGTATTTT. Its protein reads: CSVGTQLTDTQYF.